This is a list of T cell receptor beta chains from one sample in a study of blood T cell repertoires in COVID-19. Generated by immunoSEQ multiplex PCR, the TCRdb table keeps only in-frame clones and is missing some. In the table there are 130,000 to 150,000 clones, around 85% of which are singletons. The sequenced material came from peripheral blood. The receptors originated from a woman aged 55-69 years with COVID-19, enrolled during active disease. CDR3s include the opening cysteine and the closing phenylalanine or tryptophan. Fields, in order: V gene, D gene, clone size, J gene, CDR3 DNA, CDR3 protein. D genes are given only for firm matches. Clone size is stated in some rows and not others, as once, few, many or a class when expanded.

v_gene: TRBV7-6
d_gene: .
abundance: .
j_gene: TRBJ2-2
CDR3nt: TGTGCCAGCAGCCCGAGGGGGACGAACACCGGGGAGCTGTTTTTT
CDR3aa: CASSPRGTNTGELFF

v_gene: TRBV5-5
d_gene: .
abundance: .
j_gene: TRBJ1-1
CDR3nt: TGTGCCAGCACACTTACAGGTGCCAGGAACACTGAAGCTTTCTTT
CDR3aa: CASTLTGARNTEAFF

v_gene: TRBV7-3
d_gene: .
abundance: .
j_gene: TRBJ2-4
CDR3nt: TGTGCCAGCAGCGTACAGGGGGGGCCATGGAACATTCAGTACTTC
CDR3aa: CASSVQGGPWNIQYF

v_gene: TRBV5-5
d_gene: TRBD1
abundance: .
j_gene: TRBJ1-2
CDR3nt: TGTGCCAGCAGCAGCCGGACAGGGTGGATTGGCTACACCTTC
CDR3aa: CASSSRTGWIGYTF

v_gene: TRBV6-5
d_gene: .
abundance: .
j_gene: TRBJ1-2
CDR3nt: TGTGCCAGCAGTTACTCGTGGACAGCAACTAACTATGGCTACACCTTC
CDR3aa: CASSYSWTATNYGYTF

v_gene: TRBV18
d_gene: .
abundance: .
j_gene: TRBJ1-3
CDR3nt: TGTGCCAGCTCACCCGAAGTGGACAGCCAAGGAAACACCATATATTTT
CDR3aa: CASSPEVDSQGNTIYF

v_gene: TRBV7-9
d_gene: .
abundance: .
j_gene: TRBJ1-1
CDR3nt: TGTGCCAGCAGCTTAGCGAACAGGAACACTGAAGCTTTCTTT
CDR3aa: CASSLANRNTEAFF

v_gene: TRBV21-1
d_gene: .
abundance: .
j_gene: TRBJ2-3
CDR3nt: TGTGCCAGCAGCAAAGAGAGAGGGGAGGCTAGCGGGGGCTTCACAGATACGCAGTATTTT
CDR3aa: CASSKERGEASGGFTDTQYF

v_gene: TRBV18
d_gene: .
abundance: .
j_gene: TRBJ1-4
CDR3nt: TGTGCCAGCTCACCCCGAGACAGCCTTGAAAAACTGTTTTTT
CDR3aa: CASSPRDSLEKLFF

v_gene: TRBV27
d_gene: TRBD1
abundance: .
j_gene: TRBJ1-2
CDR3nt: TGTGCCAGCAGTTTGGCCCAGGGGGGTGGCTACACCTTC
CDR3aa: CASSLAQGGGYTF

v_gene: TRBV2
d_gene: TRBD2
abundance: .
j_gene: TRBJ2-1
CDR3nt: TGTGCCAGCAGCTCAAGCGGGGGGGGCGCCGACAATGAGCAGTTCTTC
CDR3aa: CASSSSGGGADNEQFF

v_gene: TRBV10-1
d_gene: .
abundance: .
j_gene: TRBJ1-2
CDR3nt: TGCGCCAGCAGTGCGCGGGCGAGCAAAAGGTCTTGGAATGGCTACACCTTC
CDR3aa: CASSARASKRSWNGYTF

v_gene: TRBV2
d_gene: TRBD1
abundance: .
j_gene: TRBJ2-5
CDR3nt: TGTGCCAGCAAAAAGGGACAGGGCCAAAGGACCCAGTACTTC
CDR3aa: CASKKGQGQRTQYF

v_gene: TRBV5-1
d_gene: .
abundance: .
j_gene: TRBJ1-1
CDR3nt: TGCGCCAGCAGCTTGGTATTAGGACAGACTGAAGCTTTCTTT
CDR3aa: CASSLVLGQTEAFF

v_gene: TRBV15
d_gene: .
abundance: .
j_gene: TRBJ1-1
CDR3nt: TGTGCCACCAGCAGAGAGCGGGAGAACACTGAAGCTTTCTTT
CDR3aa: CATSRERENTEAFF

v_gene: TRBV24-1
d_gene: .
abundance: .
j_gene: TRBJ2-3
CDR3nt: TGTGCCACCAGTGATCCGAGCCGGGGCACAGATACGCAGTATTTT
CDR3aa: CATSDPSRGTDTQYF

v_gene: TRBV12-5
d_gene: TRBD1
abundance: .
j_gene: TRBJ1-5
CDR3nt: TGTGCTAGTGGGCCCGGGACAGGGGTTCAGCCCCAGCATTTT
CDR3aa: CASGPGTGVQPQHF

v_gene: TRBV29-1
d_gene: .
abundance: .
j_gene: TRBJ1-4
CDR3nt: TGCAGCGTTTCCACAGCCCCCGGCAGTGAAAAACTGTTTTTT
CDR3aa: CSVSTAPGSEKLFF

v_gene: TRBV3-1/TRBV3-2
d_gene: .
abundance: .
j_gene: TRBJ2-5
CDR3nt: TGTGCCAGCAGGAGGGACACTCAAGAGACCCAGTACTTC
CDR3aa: CASRRDTQETQYF

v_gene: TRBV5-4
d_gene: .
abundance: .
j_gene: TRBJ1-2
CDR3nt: TGTGCCAGCAGCTTGAGCCTTCAAGTGCCCGCCTACACCTTC
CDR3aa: CASSLSLQVPAYTF

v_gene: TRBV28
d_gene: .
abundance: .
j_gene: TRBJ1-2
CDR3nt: TGTGCCAGCAGTTTAACCCCCGTGAGGGGCTACACCTTC
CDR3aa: CASSLTPVRGYTF

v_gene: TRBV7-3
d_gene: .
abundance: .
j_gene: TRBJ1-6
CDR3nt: TGTGCCAGCAGTCCCGCCGGGGGGCTTCATAATTCACCCCTCCACTTT
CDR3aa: CASSPAGGLHNSPLHF

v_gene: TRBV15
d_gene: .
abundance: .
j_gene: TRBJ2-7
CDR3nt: TGTGCCACCAGCAGAATCGAGGCGGCAGTCTACGAGCAGTACTTC
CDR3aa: CATSRIEAAVYEQYF

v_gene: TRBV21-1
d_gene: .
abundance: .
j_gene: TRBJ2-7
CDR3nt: TGTGCCAGCAGCCTCAAGGGGGCGGCCTACGAGCAGTACTTC
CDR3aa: CASSLKGAAYEQYF

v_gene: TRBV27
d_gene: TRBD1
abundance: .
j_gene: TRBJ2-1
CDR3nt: TGTGCCAGCCTCCCCGGGACAGGATTATACAATGAGCAGTTCTTC
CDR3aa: CASLPGTGLYNEQFF

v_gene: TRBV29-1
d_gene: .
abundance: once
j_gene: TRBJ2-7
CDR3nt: TGCAGCGCATCCGGGACAAGCTACGAGCAGTACTTC
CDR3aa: CSASGTSYEQYF

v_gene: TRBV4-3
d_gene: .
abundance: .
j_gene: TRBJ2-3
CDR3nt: TGCGCCAGCAGCCAAGACTACCCATGGGGGCATGACACAGATACGCAGTATTTT
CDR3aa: CASSQDYPWGHDTDTQYF

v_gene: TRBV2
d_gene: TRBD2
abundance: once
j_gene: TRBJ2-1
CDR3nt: TGTGCCAGCAGTGATATTCCTAGCGGGGGGGCATTTGAAGAGCAGTTCTTC
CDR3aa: CASSDIPSGGAFEEQFF

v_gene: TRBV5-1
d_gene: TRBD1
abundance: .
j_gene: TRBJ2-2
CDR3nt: TGCGCCAGCAGCCCAGGCGGGACAGGGATCACCGGGGAGCTGTTTTTT
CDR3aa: CASSPGGTGITGELFF

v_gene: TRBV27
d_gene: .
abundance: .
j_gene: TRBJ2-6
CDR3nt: TGTGCCAGCAGTTCGGAACAGGGTCCCTCTGGGGCCAACGTCCTGACTTTC
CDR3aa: CASSSEQGPSGANVLTF

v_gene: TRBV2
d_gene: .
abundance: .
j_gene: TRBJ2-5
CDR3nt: TGTGCCAGCAGGACAGACGAAGAGACCCAGTACTTC
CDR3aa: CASRTDEETQYF

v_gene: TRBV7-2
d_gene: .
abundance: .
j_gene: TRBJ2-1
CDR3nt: TGTGCCAGCAGCTTAGAAGGTCAGCGTTCCTACAATGAGCAGTTCTTC
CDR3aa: CASSLEGQRSYNEQFF

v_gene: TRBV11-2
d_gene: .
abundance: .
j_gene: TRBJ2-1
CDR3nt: TGTGCCAGCAGCGACTTTTTTGATGAGCAGTTCTTC
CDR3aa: CASSDFFDEQFF

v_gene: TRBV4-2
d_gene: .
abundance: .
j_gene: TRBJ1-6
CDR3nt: TGTGCCAGCAGCCAAGATGGGGGGGAAAATTCACCCCTCCACTTT
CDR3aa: CASSQDGGENSPLHF

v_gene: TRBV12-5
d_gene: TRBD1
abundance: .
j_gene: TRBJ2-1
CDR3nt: TGTGCTAGTGGGGGGGACAGACCTTACAATGAGCAGTTCTTC
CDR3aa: CASGGDRPYNEQFF

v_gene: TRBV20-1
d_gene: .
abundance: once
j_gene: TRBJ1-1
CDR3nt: TGCAGTGCTAGTCTTCCGGGGGTCAACACTGAAGCTTTCTTT
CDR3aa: CSASLPGVNTEAFF

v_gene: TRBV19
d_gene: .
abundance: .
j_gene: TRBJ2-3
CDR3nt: TGTGCCAGTAGTATATCAGGGGTCGAAGATACGCAGTATTTT
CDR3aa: CASSISGVEDTQYF

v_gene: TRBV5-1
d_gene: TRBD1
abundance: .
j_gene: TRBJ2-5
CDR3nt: TGCGCCAGCAGCTGGGGGACAGATCAAGAGACCCAGTACTTC
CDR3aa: CASSWGTDQETQYF

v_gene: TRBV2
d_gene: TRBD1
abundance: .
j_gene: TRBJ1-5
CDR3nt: TGTGCCAGCAGTGCGGGGGACAGGAACAATCAGCCCCAGCATTTT
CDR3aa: CASSAGDRNNQPQHF

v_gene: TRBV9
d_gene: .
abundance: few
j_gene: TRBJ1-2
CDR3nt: TGTGCCAGCAGCCCGGGGGGGGCTAGCTATGGCTACACCTTC
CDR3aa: CASSPGGASYGYTF

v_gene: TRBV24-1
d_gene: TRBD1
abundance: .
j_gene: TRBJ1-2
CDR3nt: TGTGCCACCAGTGAAAGGACAGGGGGCCACTATGGCTACACCTTC
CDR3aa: CATSERTGGHYGYTF

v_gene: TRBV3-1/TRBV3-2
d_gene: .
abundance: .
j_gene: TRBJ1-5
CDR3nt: TGTGCCAGCAGCCAAGATATTTTGAGCAATCAGCCCCAGCATTTT
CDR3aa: CASSQDILSNQPQHF

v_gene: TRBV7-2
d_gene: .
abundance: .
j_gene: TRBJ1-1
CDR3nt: TGTGCCAGCAGCTTTGCAGGGGAAACTGAAGCTTTCTTT
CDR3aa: CASSFAGETEAFF

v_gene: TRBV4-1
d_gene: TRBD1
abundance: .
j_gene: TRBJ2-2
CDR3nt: TGCGCCAGCAGCCGCGCCCCCCCCGGGACAGGGGGTTTCACCGGGGAGCTGTTTTTT
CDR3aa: CASSRAPPGTGGFTGELFF